Presented here are 18 T cell receptor beta chains from one specimen sequenced in a study of cytomegalovirus exposure and HLA in healthy donors. The primer mix had 60 Vbeta and 13 Jbeta primers. Clones were sequenced by immunoSEQ multiplex PCR, and TCRdb holds only the in-frame ones, with some missing. Here the sample spans some 160,000 clones, under 90% being singletons. Sequencing input: PBMCs. These TCRs come from a boy between 2 and 15 years old in good health and CMV-seronegative.

This clone showed up just once. The chain employs TRBV2 and TRBJ1-1, with D perhaps matching TRBD1 (6 bases). The germline V gene has CDR1 SNHLY and CDR2 FYNNEI. Trimming stripped 6 bases from V and 6 bases from J, with 20 bases between. The CDR3 spans 15 residues. CDR3 in DNA: TGTGCCAGCAGGAAAGGGGGGGCCCGTTTACCTGAAGCTTTCTTT. Translated, it gives CASRKGGARLPEAFF.

This rearrangement joins TRBV6-1 to TRBJ2-5, with D perhaps TRBD2 (7 bases). The better agreement between TRBJ2-7 and the DNA end casts doubt on the J call. The CDR3 is 15 residues long. Germline CDR1 is MNHNS and CDR2 is SASEGT. The CDR3: CASSGLRGRTYEQYF. The CDR3 nucleotides are TGTGCCAGCAGTGGTCTGCGGGGGCGAACCTACGAGCAGTACTTC.

The chain is built from TRBV6-4 and TRBJ2-3; TRBD2 might be the D (7 bases). V was pared by 5 bases and J by 4 bases, with 13 bases between. This CDR3 region has 14 residues. Germline V gene data show CDR1 as MRHNA and CDR2 as SNTAGT. The DNA of the CDR3 is TGTGCCAGCAGTAGGGCGGGGGCCCCAGATACGCAGTATTTT. Its translation is CASSRAGAPDTQYF.

The genes are TRBV13 and TRBJ2-2; 8 bases match TRBD1. The CDR3 is made up of 17 amino acids. With 5 bases clipped from V and 0 bases from J, the junction kept 8 bases outside the gene matches. The germline V gene has CDR1 PRHDT and CDR2 FYEKMQ (reference sequence). CDR3 nucleotide sequence: TGTGCCAGCAGCGCAGCCGGGACAGGTGCGAACACCGGGGAGCTGTTTTTT. Translated, it gives CASSAAGTGANTGELFF.

This clone was counted only a few times. The chain employs TRBV27 and TRBJ2-7, with 8 bases aligning to TRBD1. V lost 3 bases, J lost 5 bases, and 6 bases stayed unmatched. The CDR3 has 14 amino acids. Germline V lookup: CDR1 MNHEY, CDR2 SMNVEV (reference sequence). CDR3 residues: CASSFRTGIHEQYF. The CDR3 bases are TGTGCCAGCAGTTTCCGGACAGGGATCCACGAGCAGTACTTC.

This chain connects TRBV6-5 to TRBJ1-1; 7 positions match TRBD1. Germline loops: CDR1 MNHEY, CDR2 SVGAGI. Trimming took 6 bases from V and 6 from J; bases not matched to a gene: 4. CDR3 size: 12 residues. The CDR3 protein is CASSRGAAEAFF. CDR3 in DNA: TGTGCCAGCAGCAGGGGGGCCGCTGAAGCTTTCTTT.

This rearrangement joins TRBV9 to TRBJ2-3; the D gene is possibly TRBD2 (6 bases). Germline V gene sequence: CDR1 SGDLS, CDR2 YYNGEE. Trimming removed 0 bases from V and 5 bases from J, with 10 bases in between. This CDR3 has 14 residues. The CDR3 loop reads CASSVGLARDTQYF. The CDR3 DNA reads TGTGCCAGCAGCGTAGGTCTAGCGAGAGATACGCAGTATTTT.

This clone occurred once. The CDR3, as DNA: TGTGCCAGCAGCTTAGGGGCGATCCCGCTGGACGAGCAGTACTTC. Translation gives CASSLGAIPLDEQYF. This sequence joins TRBV7-9 and TRBJ2-7; D is undetermined. The V gene's germline CDR1 is SEHNR and CDR2 FQNEAQ (reference sequence). This CDR3 has 15 amino acids. Trimming took 1 base from V and 5 from J, leaving 15 bases between them.

The chain links TRBV7-2 to TRBJ2-1; 13 positions match TRBD2. The germline V gene has CDR1 SGHTA and CDR2 FQGNSA. With V trimmed by 2 bases and J by 6 bases, 10 bases remained unmatched. The length of the CDR3 is 18 residues. The CDR3 nucleotides are TGTGCCAGCAGCTTAAGGCCCCCGGGACTAGCGGGGTCCAATGAGCAGTTCTTC. Translation: CASSLRPPGLAGSNEQFF.

Concerning this clone: The DNA is left out, because the CDR3 cannot be placed on it with certainty; the CDR3 is given as TCRdb lists it. This rearrangement joins TRBV1 to TRBJ2-7; TRBD1 is taken as the D call from the table, unchecked against the DNA. TRBV1 is reported as a pseudogene. Inclusive of both ends, the CDR3 amounts to 16 amino acids. The CDR3 loop is CTSSRNVGQGIYEQYF.

This clone was counted between two and nine times. This chain uses TRBV5-6 with TRBJ1-2, with TRBD1 matching over 9 bases. Germline V gene sequence: CDR1 SGHDT, CDR2 YYEEEE. CDR3 length equals 13 residues. With 4 bases clipped from V and 8 bases from J, the junction kept 6 bases outside the gene matches. The CDR3 region is CASSRDRGYGYTF. The DNA for the CDR3 is TGTGCCAGCAGCAGAGACAGGGGGTACGGCTACACCTTC.

The chain recombines TRBV11-3 with TRBJ2-2, with a weak D call TRBD2 (6 bases). Germline V gene data show CDR1 as SGHNT and CDR2 as YENEEA. CDR3 length equals 13 residues. The V end was cut by 1 base, the J end by 8 bases, with 8 bases between. The DNA for the CDR3 is TGTGCCAGCAGCTTAGGCGGGATTGGGGAGCTGTTTTTT. This sequence encodes CASSLGGIGELFF. The full variable domain, rest sourced from reference TRBV11-3 and TRBJ2-2, is EAGVVQSPRYKIIEKKQPVAFWCNPISGHNTLYWYLQNLGQGPELLIRYENEEAVDDSQLPKDRFSAERLKGVDSTLKIQPAELGDSAVYLCASSLGGIGELFFGEGSRLTVL.

The chain uses TRBV5-1 and TRBJ2-2; D not certain. Germline values: CDR1 SGHRS, CDR2 YFSETQ. Deletions cut 0 bases from V and 2 bases from J, with 14 bases between. This CDR3 region has 17 residues. DNA for the CDR3: TGCGCCAGCAGCTTGGTTAGCTCCCACGAAAACACCGGGGAGCTGTTTTTT. This translates into CASSLVSSHENTGELFF. Filled out from reference TRBV5-1 and TRBJ2-2, the complete variable domain reads KAGVTQTPRYLIKTRGQQVTLSCSPISGHRSVSWYQQTPGQGLQFLFEYFSETQRNKGNFPGRFSGRQFSNSRSEMNVSTLELGDSALYLCASSLVSSHENTGELFFGEGSRLTVL.

This clone was seen more than once but under ten times. The gene calls are TRBV2 and TRBJ1-6; maybe TRBD1 (5 bases). This CDR3 region has 16 residues. From germline, CDR1 is SNHLY and CDR2 FYNNEI. Trimming stripped 6 bases from V and 0 bases from J, with 12 bases between. CDR3 coding DNA: TGTGCCAGCAGAACCTACAGGAGCTCCTATAATTCACCCCTCCACTTT. This sequence encodes CASRTYRSSYNSPLHF.

The V call is TRBV11-2, the J call TRBJ1-4; D is uncertain. The ends were cut back, 3 bases at V and 7 bases at J, with 3 bases in the middle. Germline V gene data show CDR1 as SGHAT and CDR2 as FQNNGV. The CDR3 is 11 amino acids. CDR3 nucleotides: TGTGCCAGCAGCTTGGCTGAAAAACTGTTTTTT. Its protein product is CASSLAEKLFF.

The rearrangement uses TRBV19 and TRBJ2-1; 14 bases are shared with TRBD2. This CDR3 is 16 amino acids long. Losses at the gene ends were 4 bases for V and 10 bases for J; bases not matched to a gene: 9. The germline gives CDR1 LNHDA, CDR2 SQIVND (reference sequence). The CDR3 bases are TGTGCCAGTAGTAAGAGACTAGCGGGAGGGCCTGAAGAGCAGTTCTTC. Its protein product is CASSKRLAGGPEEQFF.

Only a few counts were recorded for this clone. The chain carries TRBV6-5 and TRBJ1-5, with 8 nucleotides matching TRBD1. The ends lost 5 bases at V and 6 bases at J; junction bases unmatched: 6. The length of the CDR3 is 14 residues. Germline lookup yields CDR1 MNHEY and CDR2 SVGAGI. CDR3 DNA sequence: TGTGCCAGCAGTGAGGGACAGGAGAGTCAGCCCCAGCATTTT. It is translated as CASSEGQESQPQHF.

This chain joins TRBV27 and TRBJ2-4; no clear D gene. V lost 2 bases to trimming and J lost 0 bases, with 11 bases between them. Per the germline V gene, CDR1 is MNHEY and CDR2 is SMNVEV (reference sequence). The CDR3 totals 16 residues. The CDR3 coding sequence is TGTGCCAGCAGTTTACTTTCACAGCTAGCCAAAAACATTCAGTACTTC. Residues: CASSLLSQLAKNIQYF.